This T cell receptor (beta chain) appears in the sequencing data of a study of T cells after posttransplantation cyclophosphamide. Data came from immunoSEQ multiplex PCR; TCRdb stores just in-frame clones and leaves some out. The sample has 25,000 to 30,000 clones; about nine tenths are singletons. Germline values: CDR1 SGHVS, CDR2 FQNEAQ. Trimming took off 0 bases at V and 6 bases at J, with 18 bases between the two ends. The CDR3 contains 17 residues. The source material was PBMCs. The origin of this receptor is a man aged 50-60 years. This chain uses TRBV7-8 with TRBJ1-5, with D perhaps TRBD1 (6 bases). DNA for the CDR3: TGTGCCAGCAGCTTAGCGAGGAACAGGGCGAGGGCTCAGCCCCAGCATTTT. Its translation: CASSLARNRARAQPQHF.